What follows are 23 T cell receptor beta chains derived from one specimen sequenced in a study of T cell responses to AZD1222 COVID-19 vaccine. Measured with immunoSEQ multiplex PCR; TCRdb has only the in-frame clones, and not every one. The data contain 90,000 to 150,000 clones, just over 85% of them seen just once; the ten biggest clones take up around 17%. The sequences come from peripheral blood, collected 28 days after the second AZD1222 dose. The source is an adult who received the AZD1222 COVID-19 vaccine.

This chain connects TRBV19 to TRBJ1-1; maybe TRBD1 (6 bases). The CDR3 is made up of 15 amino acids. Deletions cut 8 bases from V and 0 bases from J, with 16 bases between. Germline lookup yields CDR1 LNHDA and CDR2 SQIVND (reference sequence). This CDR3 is CASVGRGKVNTEAFF. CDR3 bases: TGTGCCAGTGTGGGCAGGGGTAAAGTGAACACTGAAGCTTTCTTT.

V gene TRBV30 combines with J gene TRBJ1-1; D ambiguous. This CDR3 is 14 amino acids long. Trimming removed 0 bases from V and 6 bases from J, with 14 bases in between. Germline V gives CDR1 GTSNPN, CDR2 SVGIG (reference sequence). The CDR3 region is CAWSVRVQWAEAFF. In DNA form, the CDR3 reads TGTGCCTGGAGTGTACGAGTACAGTGGGCTGAAGCTTTCTTT.

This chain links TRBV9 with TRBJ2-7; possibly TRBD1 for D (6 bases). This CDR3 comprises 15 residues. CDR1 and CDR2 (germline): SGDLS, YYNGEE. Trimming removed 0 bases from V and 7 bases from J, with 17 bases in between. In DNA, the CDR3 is TGTGCCAGCAGCGTAGATAGCAGGGCCCAGGGGGAGCAGTACTTC. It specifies CASSVDSRAQGEQYF. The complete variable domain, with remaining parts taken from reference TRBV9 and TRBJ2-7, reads DSGVTQTPKHLITATGQRVTLRCSPRSGDLSVYWYQQSLDQGLQFLIQYYNGEERAKGNILERFSAQQFPDLHSELNLSSLELGDSALYFCASSVDSRAQGEQYFGPGTRLTVT.

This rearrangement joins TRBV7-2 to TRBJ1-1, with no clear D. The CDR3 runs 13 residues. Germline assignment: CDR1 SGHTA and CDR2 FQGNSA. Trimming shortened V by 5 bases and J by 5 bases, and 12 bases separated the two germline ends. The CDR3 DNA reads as TGTGCCAGCAGCCAGGACGTAGTAACTGAAGCTTTCTTT. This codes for CASSQDVVTEAFF.

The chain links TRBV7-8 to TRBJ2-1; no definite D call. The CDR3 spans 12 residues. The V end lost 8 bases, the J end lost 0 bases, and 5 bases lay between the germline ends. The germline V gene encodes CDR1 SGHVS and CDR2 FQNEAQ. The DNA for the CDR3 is TGTGCCAGCGGGAACTCCTACAATGAGCAGTTCTTC. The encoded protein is CASGNSYNEQFF.

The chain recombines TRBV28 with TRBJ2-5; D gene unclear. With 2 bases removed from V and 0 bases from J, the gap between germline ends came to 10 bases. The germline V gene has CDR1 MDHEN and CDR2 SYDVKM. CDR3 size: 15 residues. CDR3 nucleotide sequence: TGTGCCAGCAGTTTACAGCAAGTCTACCAAGAGACCCAGTACTTC. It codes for CASSLQQVYQETQYF. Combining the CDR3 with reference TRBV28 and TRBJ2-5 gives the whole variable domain DVKVTQSSRYLVKRTGEKVFLECVQDMDHENMFWYRQDPGLGLRLIYFSYDVKMKEKGDIPEGYSVSREKKERFSLILESASTNQTSMYLCASSLQQVYQETQYFGPGTRLLVL.

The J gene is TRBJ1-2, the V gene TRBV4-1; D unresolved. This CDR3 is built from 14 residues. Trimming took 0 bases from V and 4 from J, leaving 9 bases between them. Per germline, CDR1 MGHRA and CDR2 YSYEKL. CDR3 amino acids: CASSQDYRPYGYTF. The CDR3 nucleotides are TGCGCCAGCAGCCAAGATTATCGGCCCTATGGCTACACCTTC.

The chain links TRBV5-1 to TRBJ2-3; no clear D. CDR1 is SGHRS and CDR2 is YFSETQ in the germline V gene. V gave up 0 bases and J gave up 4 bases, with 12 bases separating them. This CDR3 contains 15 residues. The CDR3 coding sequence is TGCGCCAGCAGCTTGGAATCCAACGGCGCAGATACGCAGTATTTT. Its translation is CASSLESNGADTQYF.

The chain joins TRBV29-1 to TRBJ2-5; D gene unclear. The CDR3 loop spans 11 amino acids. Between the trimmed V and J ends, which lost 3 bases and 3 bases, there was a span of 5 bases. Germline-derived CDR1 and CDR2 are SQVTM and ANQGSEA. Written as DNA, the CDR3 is TGCAGCGTTGATGGGAAAGAGACCCAGTACTTC. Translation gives CSVDGKETQYF.

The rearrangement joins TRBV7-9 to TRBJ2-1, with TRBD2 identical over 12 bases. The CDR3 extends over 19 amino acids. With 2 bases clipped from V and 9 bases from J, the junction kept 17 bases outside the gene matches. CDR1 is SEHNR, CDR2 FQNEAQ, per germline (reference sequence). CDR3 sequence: CASSLRAQAVTSGSGEQFF. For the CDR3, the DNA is TGTGCCAGCAGCTTAAGGGCCCAGGCAGTGACTAGCGGGAGTGGTGAGCAGTTCTTC.

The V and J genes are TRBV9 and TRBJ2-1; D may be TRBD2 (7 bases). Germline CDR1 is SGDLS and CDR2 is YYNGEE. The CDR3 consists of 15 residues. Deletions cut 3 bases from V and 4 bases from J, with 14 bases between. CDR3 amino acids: CASSAWGGTYNEQFF. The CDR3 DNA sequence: TGTGCCAGCAGCGCGTGGGGGGGCACGTACAATGAGCAGTTCTTC. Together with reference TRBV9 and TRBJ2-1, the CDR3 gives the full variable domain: DSGVTQTPKHLITATGQRVTLRCSPRSGDLSVYWYQQSLDQGLQFLIQYYNGEERAKGNILERFSAQQFPDLHSELNLSSLELGDSALYFCASSAWGGTYNEQFFGPGTRLTVL.

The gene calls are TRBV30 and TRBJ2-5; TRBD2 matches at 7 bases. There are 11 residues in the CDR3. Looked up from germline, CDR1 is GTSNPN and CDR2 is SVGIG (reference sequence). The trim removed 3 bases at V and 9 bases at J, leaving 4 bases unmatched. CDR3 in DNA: TGTGCCTGGAGGTCGGGAGGCCCCCAGTACTTC. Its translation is CAWRSGGPQYF.

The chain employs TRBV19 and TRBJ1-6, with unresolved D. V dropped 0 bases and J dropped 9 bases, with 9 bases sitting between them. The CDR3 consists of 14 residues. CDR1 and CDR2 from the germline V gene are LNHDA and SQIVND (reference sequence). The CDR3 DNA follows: TGTGCCAGTAGTATAGAAGGCAGAATTTCACCCCTCCACTTT. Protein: CASSIEGRISPLHF.

The CDR3 here is CASSLDYAGGGFGTEAFF. CDR3 in DNA: TGTGCCAGCAGCTTAGATTACGCAGGGGGCGGGTTCGGCACTGAAGCTTTCTTT. V gene TRBV11-2 combines with J gene TRBJ1-1; 8 bases are shared with TRBD1. The germline gives CDR1 SGHAT, CDR2 FQNNGV. V lost 0 bases, J lost 4 bases, and 13 bases stayed unmatched. This CDR3 is 18 amino acids long.

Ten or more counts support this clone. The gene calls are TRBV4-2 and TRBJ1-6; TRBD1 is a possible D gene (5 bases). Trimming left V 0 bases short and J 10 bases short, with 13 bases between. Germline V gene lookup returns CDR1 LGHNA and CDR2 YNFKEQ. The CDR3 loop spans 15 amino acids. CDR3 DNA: TGTGCCAGCAGCCAAGATGGCAACGGGGGGTCACCCCTCCACTTT. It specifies CASSQDGNGGSPLHF.

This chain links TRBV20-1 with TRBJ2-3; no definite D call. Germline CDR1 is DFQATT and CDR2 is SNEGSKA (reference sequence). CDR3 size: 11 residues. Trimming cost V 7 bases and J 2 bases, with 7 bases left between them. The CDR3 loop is CSVPVTDTQYF. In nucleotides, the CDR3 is TGCAGTGTCCCAGTCACAGATACGCAGTATTTT.

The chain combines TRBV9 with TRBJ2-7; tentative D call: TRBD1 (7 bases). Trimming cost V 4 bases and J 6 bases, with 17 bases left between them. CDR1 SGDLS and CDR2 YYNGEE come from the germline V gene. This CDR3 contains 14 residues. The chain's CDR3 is CASSRGTDGSEQYF. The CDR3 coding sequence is TGTGCCAGCAGCCGGGGGACAGACGGGTCCGAGCAGTACTTC.

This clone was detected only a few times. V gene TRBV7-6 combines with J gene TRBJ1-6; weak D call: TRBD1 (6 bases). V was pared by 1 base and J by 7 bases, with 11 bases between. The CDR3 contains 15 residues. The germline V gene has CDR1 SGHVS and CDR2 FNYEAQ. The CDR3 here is CASSLGGLGNSPLHF. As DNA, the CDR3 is TGTGCCAGCAGCTTAGGGGGGCTTGGGAATTCACCCCTCCACTTT.

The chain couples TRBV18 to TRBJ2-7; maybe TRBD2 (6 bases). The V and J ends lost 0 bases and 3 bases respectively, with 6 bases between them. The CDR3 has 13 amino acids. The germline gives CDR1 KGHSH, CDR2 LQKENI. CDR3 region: CASSPPGLYEQYF. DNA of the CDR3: TGTGCCAGCTCACCACCGGGACTCTACGAGCAGTACTTC.

The CDR3 DNA follows: TGTGCCAGCAGCTTGGGACAGGGAGCTTTTCCTGGAAACACCATATATTTT. Its translation is CASSLGQGAFPGNTIYF. The chain uses TRBV5-4 and TRBJ1-3; 7 positions agree with TRBD1. V gave up 0 bases and J gave up 2 bases; unmatched junction bases: 8. The CDR3 consists of 17 residues. CDR1 SGHNT and CDR2 YYREEE come from the germline V gene (reference sequence).

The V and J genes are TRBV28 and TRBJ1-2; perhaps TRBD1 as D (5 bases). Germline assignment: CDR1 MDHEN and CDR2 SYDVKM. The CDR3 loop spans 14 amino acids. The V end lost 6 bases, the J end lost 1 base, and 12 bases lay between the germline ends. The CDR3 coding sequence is TGTGCCAGCAGAGTTCCGGGGGTTAACTATGGCTACACCTTC. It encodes CASRVPGVNYGYTF.

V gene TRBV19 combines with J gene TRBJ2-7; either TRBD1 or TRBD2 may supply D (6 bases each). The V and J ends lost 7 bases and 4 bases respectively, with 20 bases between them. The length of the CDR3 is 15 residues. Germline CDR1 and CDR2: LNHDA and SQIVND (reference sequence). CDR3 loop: CASTSRGHGTYEQYF. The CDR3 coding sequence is TGTGCCAGTACCTCCCGGGGGCACGGCACTTACGAGCAGTACTTC.

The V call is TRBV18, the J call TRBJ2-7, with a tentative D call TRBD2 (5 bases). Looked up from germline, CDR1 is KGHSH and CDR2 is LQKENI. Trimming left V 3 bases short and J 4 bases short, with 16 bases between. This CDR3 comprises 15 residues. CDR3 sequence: CASSPVSRTVYEQYF. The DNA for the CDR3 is TGTGCCAGCTCACCTGTTTCCCGGACTGTTTACGAGCAGTACTTC.